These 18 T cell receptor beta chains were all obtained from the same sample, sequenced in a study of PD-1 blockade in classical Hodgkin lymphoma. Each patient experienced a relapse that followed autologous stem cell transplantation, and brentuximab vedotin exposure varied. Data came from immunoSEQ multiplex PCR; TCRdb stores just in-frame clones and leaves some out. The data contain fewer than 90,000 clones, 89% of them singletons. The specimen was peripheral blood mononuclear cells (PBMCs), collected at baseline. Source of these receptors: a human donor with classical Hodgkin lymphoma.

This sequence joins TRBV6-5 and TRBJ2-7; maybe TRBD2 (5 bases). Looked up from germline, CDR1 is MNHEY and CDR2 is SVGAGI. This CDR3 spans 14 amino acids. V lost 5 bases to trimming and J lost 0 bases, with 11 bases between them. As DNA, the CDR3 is TGTGCCAGCAGTCCTAGGGAGAGCTCCTACGAGCAGTACTTC. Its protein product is CASSPRESSYEQYF.

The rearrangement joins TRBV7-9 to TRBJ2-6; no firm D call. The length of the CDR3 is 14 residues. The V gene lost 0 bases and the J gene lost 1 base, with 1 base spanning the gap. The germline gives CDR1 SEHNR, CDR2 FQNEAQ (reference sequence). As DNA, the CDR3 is TGTGCCAGCAGCTTAGCTTCTGGGGCCAACGTCCTGACTTTC. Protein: CASSLASGANVLTF.

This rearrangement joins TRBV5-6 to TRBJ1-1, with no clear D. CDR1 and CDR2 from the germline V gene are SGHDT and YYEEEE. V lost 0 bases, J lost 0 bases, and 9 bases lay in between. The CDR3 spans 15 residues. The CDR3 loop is CASSLEAAMNTEAFF. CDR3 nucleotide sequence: TGTGCCAGCAGCTTGGAGGCAGCAATGAACACTGAAGCTTTCTTT.

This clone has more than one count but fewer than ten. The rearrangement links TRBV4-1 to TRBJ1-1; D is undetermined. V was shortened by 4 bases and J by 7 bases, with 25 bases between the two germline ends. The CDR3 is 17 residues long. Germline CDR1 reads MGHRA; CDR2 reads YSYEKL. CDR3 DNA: TGCGCCAGCAGCCCCCCGGGAGGGAGGGCCCTTCAGGATGAAGCTTTCTTT. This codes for CASSPPGGRALQDEAFF.

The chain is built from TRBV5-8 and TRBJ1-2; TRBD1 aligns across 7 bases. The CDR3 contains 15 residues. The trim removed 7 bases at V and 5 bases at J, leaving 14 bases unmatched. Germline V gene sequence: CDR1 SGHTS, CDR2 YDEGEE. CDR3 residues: CASRPGGKLNYGYTF. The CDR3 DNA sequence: TGTGCCAGCCGTCCAGGGGGGAAATTAAATTATGGCTACACCTTC.

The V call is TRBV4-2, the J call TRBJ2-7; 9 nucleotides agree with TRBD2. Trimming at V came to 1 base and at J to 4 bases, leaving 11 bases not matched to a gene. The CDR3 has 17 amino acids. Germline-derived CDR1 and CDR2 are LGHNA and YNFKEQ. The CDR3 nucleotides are TGTGCCAGCAGCCAAGTACCTAGCGGGGCTCTTTCGTACGAGCAGTACTTC. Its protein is CASSQVPSGALSYEQYF.

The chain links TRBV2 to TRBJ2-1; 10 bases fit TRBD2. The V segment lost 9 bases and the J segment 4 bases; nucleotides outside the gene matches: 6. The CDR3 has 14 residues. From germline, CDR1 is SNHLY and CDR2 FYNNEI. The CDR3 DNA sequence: TGTGCCAGAGGGACTAGCGAGGGATACAATGAGCAGTTCTTC. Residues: CARGTSEGYNEQFF.

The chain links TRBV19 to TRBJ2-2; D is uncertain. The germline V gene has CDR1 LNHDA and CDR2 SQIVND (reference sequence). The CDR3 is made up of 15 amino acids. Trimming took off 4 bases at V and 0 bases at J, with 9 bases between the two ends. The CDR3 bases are TGTGCCAGTAGTAAGTGGGCGACGAACACCGGGGAGCTGTTTTTT. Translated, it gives CASSKWATNTGELFF.

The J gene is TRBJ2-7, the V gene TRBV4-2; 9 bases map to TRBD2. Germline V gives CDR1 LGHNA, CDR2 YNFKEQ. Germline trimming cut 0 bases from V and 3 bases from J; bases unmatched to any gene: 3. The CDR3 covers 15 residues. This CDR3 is CASSQEGLAGYEQYF. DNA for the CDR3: TGTGCCAGCAGCCAAGAGGGACTAGCTGGCTACGAGCAGTACTTC.

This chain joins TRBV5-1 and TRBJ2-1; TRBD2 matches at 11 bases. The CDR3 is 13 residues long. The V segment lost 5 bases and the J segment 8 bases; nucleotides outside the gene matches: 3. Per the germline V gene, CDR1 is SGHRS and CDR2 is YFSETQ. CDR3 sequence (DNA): TGCGCCAGCAGTAGCGGGAGGGCCGATGAGCAGTTCTTC. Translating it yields CASSSGRADEQFF.

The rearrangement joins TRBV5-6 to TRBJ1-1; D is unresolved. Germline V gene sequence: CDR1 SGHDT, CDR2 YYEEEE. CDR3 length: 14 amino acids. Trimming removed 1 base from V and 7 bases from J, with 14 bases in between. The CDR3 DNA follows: TGTGCCAGCAGCTTGTATTCTTTTTTGGTTGAAGCTTTCTTT. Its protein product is CASSLYSFLVEAFF.

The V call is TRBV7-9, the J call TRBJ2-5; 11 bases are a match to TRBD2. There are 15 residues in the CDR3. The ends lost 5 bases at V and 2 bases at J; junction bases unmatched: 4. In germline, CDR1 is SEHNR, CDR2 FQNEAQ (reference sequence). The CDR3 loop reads CASSNRLAGQETQYF. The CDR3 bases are TGTGCCAGCAGCAACCGACTAGCGGGGCAAGAGACCCAGTACTTC.

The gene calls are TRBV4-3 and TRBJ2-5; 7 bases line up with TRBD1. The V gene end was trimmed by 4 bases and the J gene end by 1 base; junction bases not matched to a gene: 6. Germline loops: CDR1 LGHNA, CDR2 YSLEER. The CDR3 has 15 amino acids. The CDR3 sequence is CASSRLTGRQETQYF. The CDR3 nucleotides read TGCGCCAGCAGCCGCCTGACAGGGCGCCAAGAGACCCAGTACTTC.

The CDR3 loop reads CASSQKLQGGDEQFF. The CDR3 DNA reads as TGCGCCAGCAGCCAGAAACTCCAAGGGGGCGATGAGCAGTTCTTC. V and J are TRBV4-3 and TRBJ2-1; 7 bases agree with TRBD1. The junction had 10 bases not matched to a gene; V was cut back by 3 bases and J by 8 bases. CDR3 length: 15 amino acids. Germline CDR1 LGHNA, CDR2 YSLEER.

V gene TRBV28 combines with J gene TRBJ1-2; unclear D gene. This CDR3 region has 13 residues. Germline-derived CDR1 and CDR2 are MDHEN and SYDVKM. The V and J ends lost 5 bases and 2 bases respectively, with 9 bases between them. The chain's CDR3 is CASSAGINYGYTF. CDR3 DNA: TGTGCCAGCAGTGCCGGGATAAACTATGGCTACACCTTC.

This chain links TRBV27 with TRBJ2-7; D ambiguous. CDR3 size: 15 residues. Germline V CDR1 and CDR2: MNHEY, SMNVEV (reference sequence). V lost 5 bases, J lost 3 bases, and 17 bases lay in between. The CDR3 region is CASSQGPHDFYEQYF. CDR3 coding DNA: TGTGCCAGCAGTCAAGGACCCCACGACTTCTACGAGCAGTACTTC.

This chain's CDR3 is CSVEDGRPTDTQYF. In DNA form, the CDR3 reads TGCAGCGTTGAGGATGGCCGACCCACAGATACGCAGTATTTT. This chain uses TRBV29-1 with TRBJ2-3; D ambiguous. V lost 3 bases and J 2 bases, leaving 12 bases between the germline ends. Germline lookup yields CDR1 SQVTM and CDR2 ANQGSEA. This CDR3 is built from 14 residues.

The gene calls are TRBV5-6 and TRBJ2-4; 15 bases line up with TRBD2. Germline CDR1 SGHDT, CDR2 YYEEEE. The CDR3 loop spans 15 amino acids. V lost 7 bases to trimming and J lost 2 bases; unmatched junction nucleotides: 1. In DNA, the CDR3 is TGTGCCAGCGGACTAGCGGGAGGGCCCAAAAACATTCAGTACTTC. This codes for CASGLAGGPKNIQYF.